The following is a T cell receptor (beta chain) sequence with its context. TCRdb's copy holds only in-frame clones and misses some; the assay was immunoSEQ multiplex PCR. The data show about 140,000 clones, roughly 84% seen once. This record belongs to a study of blood T cell repertoires in COVID-19. At the level of the study: Nucleic acid was either cDNA or gDNA, and it came from T cells, B-cell-depleted T cells, or PBMCs.

The CDR3 loop spans 15 amino acids. Germline assignment: CDR1 MGHRA and CDR2 YSYEKL. The V gene lost 1 base and the J gene lost 2 bases, with 11 bases spanning the gap. Study members were between about 18 and 100 years old and lived in roughly 24 US regions. Cohort placement rested on clinical history that participants reported themselves. The source is a man in his sixties or seventies who had been exposed to COVID-19. The sample comprised PBMCs or T cells enriched from blood (not recorded which). The chain carries TRBV4-1 and TRBJ2-5; a weak D match, TRBD1 (5 bases). The CDR3 is CASSQGRQPQETQYF. The CDR3 DNA follows: TGCGCCAGCAGCCAAGGTCGACAGCCTCAAGAGACCCAGTACTTC.